Sequencing of this T cell receptor beta chain was carried out in a study of cytomegalovirus exposure and HLA in healthy donors. Germline V CDR1 and CDR2: GTSNPN, SVGIG (reference sequence). V lost 2 bases and J lost 7; bases outside the gene matches: 6. This CDR3 spans 15 amino acids. Nominally healthy donors provided the samples, though records likely missed some immune exposures. With 60 Vbeta and 13 Jbeta primers, the PCR was carried out. Assay used: immunoSEQ multiplex PCR; TCRdb lists only in-frame clones, some missing. This table has fewer than 140,000 clones, roughly four fifths appearing once.

The specimen was PBMCs. This TCR derives from a man between 45 and 60 years old in good health and CMV-seronegative. This chain uses TRBV30 with TRBJ1-6, with 9 bases that match TRBD1. The CDR3 here is CAWSKDRGNNSPLHF. CDR3 DNA sequence: TGTGCCTGGAGTAAAGACAGGGGGAACAATTCACCCCTCCACTTT.